This is a list of T cell receptor beta chains from one sample in a study of cytomegalovirus exposure and HLA in healthy donors. Using immunoSEQ multiplex PCR, the repertoire was profiled, and TCRdb retains in-frame clones only, with some absent. The profile covers 100,000 to 150,000 clones, with 70% to 85% appearing a single time and 2% to 3% taken by the ten largest. What was sequenced was PBMCs. These receptors all come from a middle-aged man in good health and CMV-seronegative. Each CDR3 is given with its conserved first and last residue. Fields, in order: V gene, J gene, clone size, D gene, CDR3 DNA, CDR3 protein. A D gene is named only where the DNA matches it firmly. Rows may omit the clone size; those that give it use once, few, many or a size class.

V: TRBV19
J: TRBJ1-6
size: NA
D: NA
DNA: TGTGCCACCTCGGCGGGCCCATATAATTCACCCCTCCACTTT
CDR3: CATSAGPYNSPLHF

V: TRBV6-1
J: TRBJ1-1
size: few
D: NA
DNA: TGTGCCAGCACTCTGAACACTGAAGCTTTCTTT
CDR3: CASTLNTEAFF

V: TRBV15
J: TRBJ2-7
size: once
D: TRBD2
DNA: TGTGCCACCAGCAGAGCGCGGGGGGGGAAAGACGAGCAGTACTTC
CDR3: CATSRARGGKDEQYF

V: TRBV6-5
J: TRBJ2-1
size: NA
D: TRBD2
DNA: TGTGCCAGCAGTTACTTAGCGGGGACCTACAATGAGCAGTTCTTC
CDR3: CASSYLAGTYNEQFF

V: TRBV19
J: TRBJ1-1
size: NA
D: TRBD1
DNA: TGTGCCAGTAGTATCTCGACAGGGCGTTACACTGAAGCTTTCTTT
CDR3: CASSISTGRYTEAFF

V: TRBV19
J: TRBJ2-5
size: NA
D: NA
DNA: TGTGCCAGTTTCGGGGGAGGTGGACCACCCGGGACCCAGTACTTC
CDR3: CASFGGGGPPGTQYF

V: TRBV29-1
J: TRBJ1-1
size: NA
D: TRBD1
DNA: TGCAGCGTTCCGGGACAGGGGGCTGCTGAAGCTTTCTTT
CDR3: CSVPGQGAAEAFF

V: TRBV9
J: TRBJ2-2
size: NA
D: NA
DNA: TGTGCCAGCAGCGTAGGAGGACACTCCACCGGGGAGCTGTTTTTT
CDR3: CASSVGGHSTGELFF

V: TRBV30
J: TRBJ1-5
size: NA
D: NA
DNA: TGTGCCTGGAGCCCGATGGGGGGTCATAGCAATCAGCCCCAGCATTTT
CDR3: CAWSPMGGHSNQPQHF

V: TRBV9
J: TRBJ2-7
size: NA
D: TRBD1
DNA: TGTGCCAGCAGCGTGTGGCGGACAGGGGGCGAGCAGTACTTC
CDR3: CASSVWRTGGEQYF

V: TRBV9
J: TRBJ2-5
size: NA
D: TRBD2
DNA: TGTGCCAGCAGCGTAGCCGGGGGGGGACTCCAAGAGACCCAGTACTTC
CDR3: CASSVAGGGLQETQYF

V: TRBV7-9
J: TRBJ2-7
size: NA
D: NA
DNA: TGTGCCAGCAGCAATCCTGACAGTAAGGTAACCTACGAGCAGTACTTC
CDR3: CASSNPDSKVTYEQYF

V: TRBV30
J: TRBJ1-1
size: few
D: NA
DNA: TGTGCCTGGAGTTCCCCGCAGGGGTACGGCACTGAAGCTTTCTTT
CDR3: CAWSSPQGYGTEAFF

V: TRBV2
J: TRBJ2-3
size: NA
D: TRBD1
DNA: TGTGCCAGCAGCCCGGACAGGGGGCGGACAGATACGCAGTATTTT
CDR3: CASSPDRGRTDTQYF

V: TRBV7-9
J: TRBJ2-1
size: NA
D: TRBD2
DNA: TGTGCCAGCAGCTTAGCCCTAGCGGGACCCTACAATGAGCAGTTCTTC
CDR3: CASSLALAGPYNEQFF

V: TRBV29-1
J: TRBJ2-7
size: NA
D: TRBD1
DNA: TGCAGCGTTGGGACAGGGGGGTACGAGCAGTACTTC
CDR3: CSVGTGGYEQYF

V: TRBV2
J: TRBJ1-2
size: NA
D: TRBD1
DNA: TGTGCCAGCAGCCAGCAGATTGTGACAGGGGGCGAGGGCTACACCTTC
CDR3: CASSQQIVTGGEGYTF

V: TRBV4-1
J: TRBJ2-2
size: NA
D: TRBD2
DNA: TGCGCCAGCAGCCAAGATAGTACGGGGGGGCCCTACACCGGGGAGCTGTTTTTT
CDR3: CASSQDSTGGPYTGELFF

V: TRBV19
J: TRBJ1-5
size: NA
D: NA
DNA: TGTGCCAGTAGTATCGGGGGGCGAGGCAATCAGCCCCAGCATTTT
CDR3: CASSIGGRGNQPQHF

V: TRBV2
J: TRBJ2-3
size: NA
D: TRBD2
DNA: TGTGCCAGCAGGGACAACCGCGGGGGGGGCACAGATACGCAGTATTTT
CDR3: CASRDNRGGGTDTQYF

V: TRBV2
J: TRBJ1-3
size: NA
D: NA
DNA: TGTGCCAGCAGTGGCAGGGTCAGTTACACCATATATTTT
CDR3: CASSGRVSYTIYF

V: TRBV5-5
J: TRBJ1-5
size: NA
D: TRBD1
DNA: TGTGCCAGCAGCTATGGGACAGTTTATAGCAATCAGCCCCAGCATTTT
CDR3: CASSYGTVYSNQPQHF

V: TRBV4-3
J: TRBJ2-5
size: once
D: NA
DNA: TGCGCCAGCAGCCAAGCCAGGGAAGAGACCCAGTACTTC
CDR3: CASSQAREETQYF

V: TRBV4-1
J: TRBJ1-2
size: NA
D: TRBD1
DNA: TGCGCCAGCAGCCCGGGACAGTCCCTCGGTCGGGATGGCTACACCTTC
CDR3: CASSPGQSLGRDGYTF

V: TRBV6-1
J: TRBJ1-1
size: NA
D: NA
DNA: TGTGCCAGCAGTGAAAGTTGGCAGGGGGAAGCTTTCTTT
CDR3: CASSESWQGEAFF

V: TRBV9
J: TRBJ2-1
size: NA
D: TRBD2
DNA: TGTGCCAGCAGCGTAGGAGTAGCGGGGGGTAGGAATGAGCAGTTCTTC
CDR3: CASSVGVAGGRNEQFF

V: TRBV5-1
J: TRBJ2-3
size: NA
D: TRBD2
DNA: TGCGCCAGCAGCTCTGGACGGGGGGTTAGCACAGATACGCAGTATTTT
CDR3: CASSSGRGVSTDTQYF

V: TRBV5-1
J: TRBJ1-1
size: NA
D: NA
DNA: TGCGCCAGCAGCCTTGTGGAGGGGACTGAAGCTTTCTTT
CDR3: CASSLVEGTEAFF

V: TRBV5-1
J: TRBJ1-1
size: NA
D: TRBD1
DNA: TGCGCCAGCAGCTTTAGGACAGGGATGAACACTGAAGCTTTCTTT
CDR3: CASSFRTGMNTEAFF

V: TRBV5-1
J: TRBJ2-7
size: NA
D: NA
DNA: TGCGCCAGCGGGGGCGAGTCCTACGAGCAGTACTTC
CDR3: CASGGESYEQYF